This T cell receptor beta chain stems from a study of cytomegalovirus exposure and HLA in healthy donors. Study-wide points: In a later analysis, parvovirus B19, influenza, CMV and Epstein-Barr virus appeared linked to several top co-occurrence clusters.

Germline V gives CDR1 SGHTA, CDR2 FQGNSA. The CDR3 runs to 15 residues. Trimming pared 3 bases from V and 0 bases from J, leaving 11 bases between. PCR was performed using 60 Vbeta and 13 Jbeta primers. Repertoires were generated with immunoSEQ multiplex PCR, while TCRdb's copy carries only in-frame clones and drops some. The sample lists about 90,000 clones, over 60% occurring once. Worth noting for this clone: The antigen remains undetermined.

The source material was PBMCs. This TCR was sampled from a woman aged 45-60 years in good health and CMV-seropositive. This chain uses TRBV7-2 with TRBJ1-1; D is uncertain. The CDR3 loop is CASSLLAELNTEAFF. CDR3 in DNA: TGTGCCAGCAGCTTGCTGGCCGAATTGAACACTGAAGCTTTCTTT.